Sequencing of this TCR beta chain was carried out in a study of T cells in Graves' hyperthyroidism and ophthalmopathy. Study-wide points: Expanded thyroid clonotypes (above 0.001) were mostly also found in blood.

This clonotype was seen at least ten times. Its antigen is still unknown. The TCR beta CDR3 regions underwent amplification using RNA transcripts as the source. RT-PCR in the first round (using the HTBI primer set) targeted the TCR CDR3. Each CDR3 protein gets one entry after TCRdb re-called the multiplex PCR reads with MiXCR. In the table there are under 600,000 distinct CDR3 sequences, approximately 15% of which are singletons. The V and J ends lost 4 bases and 7 bases, in that order; junction bases with no gene match: 9. CDR1 and CDR2 from the germline V gene are WNHNN and SYGVQD (reference sequence). The CDR3 has 15 residues.

This sequence originates from a woman aged 40 to 50 with Graves' ophthalmopathy. The chain joins TRBV10-1 to TRBJ2-3; 9 bases map to TRBD2. The sequenced material came from blood. The CDR3 loop is CASSVEAGGPNTQYF. The CDR3 bases are TGCGCCAGCAGTGTTGAGGCGGGAGGGCCGAATACGCAGTATTTT.